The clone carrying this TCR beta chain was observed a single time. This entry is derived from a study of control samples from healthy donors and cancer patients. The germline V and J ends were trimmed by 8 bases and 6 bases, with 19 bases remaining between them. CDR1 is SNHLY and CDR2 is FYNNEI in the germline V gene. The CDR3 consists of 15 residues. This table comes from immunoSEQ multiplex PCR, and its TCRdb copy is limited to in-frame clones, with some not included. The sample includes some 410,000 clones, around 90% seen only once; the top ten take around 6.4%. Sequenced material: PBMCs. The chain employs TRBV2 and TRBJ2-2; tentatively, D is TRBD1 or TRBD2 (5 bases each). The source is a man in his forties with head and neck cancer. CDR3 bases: TGTGCCAGCTCCGCCCGGGACCTAGGACCCGGGGAGCTGTTTTTT. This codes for CASSARDLGPGELFF.